What follows is one TCR beta chain and its context. This record comes from a study of human T cells and chemical hapten exposure. Regarding time point: pre-sensitization, week 0. The treatment was: therapeutic diphenylcyclopropenone sensitization with weekly scalp DPC. V was cut by 0 bases and J by 1 base, with 9 bases left in between. The germline gives CDR1 SGHTA, CDR2 FQGNSA. This CDR3 comprises 15 residues. MiXCR was run by TCRdb on the RACE reads, yielding one entry per CDR3 protein. The sample has under 400,000 distinct CDR3 sequences; roughly 5% are singletons. V and J are TRBV7-2 and TRBJ1-1; D remains unclear. The material was whole blood, obtained in connection with sensitization to the hapten diphenylcyclopropenone (DPC). The TCR was taken from a woman between 45 and 65 years old with alopecia areata. Some clones in this sample may be carry-over from other donors' samples. In DNA form, the CDR3 reads TGTGCCAGCAGCTTAGCGAGGCGAACGAACACTGAAGCTTTCTTT. Translation gives CASSLARRTNTEAFF.